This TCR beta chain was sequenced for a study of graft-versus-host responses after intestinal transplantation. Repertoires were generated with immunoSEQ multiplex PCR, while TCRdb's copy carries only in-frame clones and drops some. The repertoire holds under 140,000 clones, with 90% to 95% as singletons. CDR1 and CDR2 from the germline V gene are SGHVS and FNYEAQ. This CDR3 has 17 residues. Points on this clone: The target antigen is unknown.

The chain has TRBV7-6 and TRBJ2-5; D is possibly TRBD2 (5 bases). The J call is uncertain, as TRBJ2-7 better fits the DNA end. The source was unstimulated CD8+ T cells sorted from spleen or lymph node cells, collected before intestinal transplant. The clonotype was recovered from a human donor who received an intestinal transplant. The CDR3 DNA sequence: TGTGCCAGCAGCTTAGCGGGCGGGCACGGGGTCGGGTACGAGCAGTACTTC. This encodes CASSLAGGHGVGYEQYF.